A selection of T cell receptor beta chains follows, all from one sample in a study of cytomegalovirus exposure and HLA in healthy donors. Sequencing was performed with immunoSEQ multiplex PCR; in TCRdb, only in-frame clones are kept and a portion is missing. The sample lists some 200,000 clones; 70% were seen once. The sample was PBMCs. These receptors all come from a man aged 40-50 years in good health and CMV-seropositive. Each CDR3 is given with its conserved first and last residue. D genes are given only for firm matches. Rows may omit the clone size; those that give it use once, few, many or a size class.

TGCGCCAGCAGCCACCCGGGACAGTATAATTCACCCCTCCACTTT,CASSHPGQYNSPLHF,15,once,TRBJ1-6,TRBV4-1,TRBD1
TGTGCCAGCAGTGAAGCGGCCAGCTCCTATAATTCACCCCTCCACTTT,CASSEAASSYNSPLHF,16,.,TRBJ1-6,TRBV6-1,.
TGTGCCAGCAGCACGCGGACAGGAGATAACTATGGCTACACCTTC,CASSTRTGDNYGYTF,15,few,TRBJ1-2,TRBV5-8,TRBD1
TGTGCCAGCAGCCTCCGAGACAGGGGAGGAGAGACCCAGTACTTC,CASSLRDRGGETQYF,15,.,TRBJ2-5,TRBV7-6,TRBD1
TGTGCCGGTCAGACCGGGACAGACACCGGGGAGCTGTTTTTT,CAGQTGTDTGELFF,14,few,TRBJ2-2,TRBV6-1,TRBD1
TGTGCCAGCTCCTGGGACAGCTATGGCTACACCTTC,CASSWDSYGYTF,12,few,TRBJ1-2,TRBV18,TRBD1
TGTGCCAGCAGCGTCAACGGGGGACCCGCCTACGAGCAGTACTTC,CASSVNGGPAYEQYF,15,.,TRBJ2-7,TRBV9,.
TGTGCCAGCAGTCAAACCCACAGGGATGGCGAGCAGTACTTC,CASSQTHRDGEQYF,14,.,TRBJ2-7,TRBV27,.
TGTGCCAGCAGCTTAGCGCGACTAGCTGGGTCCACAGATACGCAGTATTTT,CASSLARLAGSTDTQYF,17,once,TRBJ2-3,TRBV7-9,TRBD2
TGTGCCAGCAGCTCCGGACAGTTCACCCCTTCACCCCTCCACTTT,CASSSGQFTPSPLHF,15,.,TRBJ1-6,TRBV6-5,.
TGTGCCAGCAGCTTGGGGGACAGCACCTATGGCTACACCTTC,CASSLGDSTYGYTF,14,.,TRBJ1-2,TRBV5-6,TRBD1
TGTGCTAGCAGTGAGGCACAAAGCTCCTACGAGCAGTACTTC,CASSEAQSSYEQYF,14,.,TRBJ2-7,TRBV25-1,.
TGTGCCATCAGTGGGTGGGGGACTAACACAGATACGCAGTATTTT,CAISGWGTNTDTQYF,15,.,TRBJ2-3,TRBV10-3,TRBD2
TGTGCCAGCAGCCGGGGTCGGGTAAACACCGGGGAGCTGTTTTTT,CASSRGRVNTGELFF,15,.,TRBJ2-2,TRBV11-2,.
TGTGCCATCAGTGACCCTAACCTAGGACAGAGAAACACTGAAGCTTTCTTT,CAISDPNLGQRNTEAFF,17,.,TRBJ1-1,TRBV10-3,.
TGTGCCAGCAGCCCCAGCCCTAGTGAAGCCCAGCATTTT,CASSPSPSEAQHF,13,few,TRBJ1-5,TRBV7-2,.
TGTGCCAGCAGCCGACTAGCGGGGGCCCGAGACTACGAGCAGTACTTC,CASSRLAGARDYEQYF,16,.,TRBJ2-7,TRBV11-2,TRBD2
TGTGCCAGTAGTAAGGACAGAGGTCAGCCCCAGCATTTT,CASSKDRGQPQHF,13,.,TRBJ1-5,TRBV19,.
TGTGCCAGCAGCAAAGAGGCTAGCTGCGAGCAGTACTTC,CASSKEASCEQYF,13,few,TRBJ2-7,TRBV21-1,.
TGTGCCAGCAGTCCTTCCTCTGTGTCCTCCTACGAGCAGTACTTC,CASSPSSVSSYEQYF,15,few,TRBJ2-7,TRBV6-1,.
TGCGCCAGCAGTGAAGAAGGGGGGGGTGAAAAACTGTTTTTT,CASSEEGGGEKLFF,14,.,TRBJ1-4,TRBV10-2,.
TGTGCCAGCAGTTTCGGGAGAAACTACGAGCAGTACTTC,CASSFGRNYEQYF,13,few,TRBJ2-7,TRBV28,.
TGTGCCAGCAGCTGGGAAAGGAGGCCGGGCCACTTC,CASSWERRPGHF,12,.,TRBJ2-4,TRBV7-9,.
TGTGCCAGCAGCCCTCGGGTCTCGAGCTCCTACGAGCAGTACTTC,CASSPRVSSSYEQYF,15,.,TRBJ2-7,TRBV6-6,.
TGCGCCAGCAGCCCCGGACAGGGGGTGACTGAAGCTTTCTTT,CASSPGQGVTEAFF,14,.,TRBJ1-1,TRBV5-1,TRBD1
TGTGCCAGCAGGGAACTAGCGGGGGGCTCCTACGAGCAGTACTTC,CASRELAGGSYEQYF,15,.,TRBJ2-7,TRBV6-5,TRBD2